This entry lists 14 T cell receptor beta chains sequenced from one sample in a study of T-cell memory formation after mild COVID-19. MiXCR, applied by TCRdb to the 5' RACE reads, yields one record per CDR3 protein. The table lists about 100,000 distinct CDR3 sequences, around 10% of them singletons, with more than 35% in the top ten. Sequencing input: PBMCs or a T cell subset sorted from them (not recorded which). These receptors were obtained from a man aged 18 to 30 who had mild COVID-19 (a few samples of this study predate the infection). Cell type and time point are not known.

This clonotype appeared a few times. The chain has TRBV5-6 and TRBJ2-2, with D perhaps TRBD2 (6 bases). Trimming removed 4 bases from V and 4 bases from J, with 11 bases in between. The CDR3 is 14 residues long. CDR1 and CDR2 from the germline V gene are SGHDT and YYEEEE. CDR3 nucleotides: TGTGCCAGCAGCGCAGGGACTTTCACCGGGGAGCTGTTTTTT. Translation gives CASSAGTFTGELFF.

This clonotype was found once. The chain employs TRBV19 and TRBJ1-6, with TRBD1 as a possible D gene (6 bases). In germline, CDR1 is LNHDA, CDR2 SQIVND (reference sequence). The CDR3 consists of 13 residues. The V gene lost 5 bases and the J gene lost 7 bases, with 9 bases spanning the gap. CDR3 nucleotide sequence: TGTGCCAGTAGTTGGGACACCAATTCACCCCTCCACTTT. This codes for CASSWDTNSPLHF.

In its sample, this clonotype was seen a few times. This chain connects TRBV7-9 to TRBJ2-1, with D perhaps being TRBD1 or TRBD2 (5 bases each). This CDR3 has 13 amino acids. The V end lost 8 bases, the J end lost 3 bases, and 11 bases lay between the germline ends. Germline lookup yields CDR1 SEHNR and CDR2 FQNEAQ (reference sequence). DNA for the CDR3: TGTGCCAGCCCCGTGAGGGGCTACAATGAGCAGTTCTTC. Protein sequence: CASPVRGYNEQFF.

The chain combines TRBV7-2 with TRBJ2-5; 8 bases fit TRBD1. The V segment lost 5 bases and the J segment 5 bases; nucleotides outside the gene matches: 13. Germline CDR1 and CDR2: SGHTA and FQGNSA. The CDR3 length is 16 residues. The CDR3, as DNA: TGTGCCAGCAGCGGCCGACGGGACAGGCCTCGGGAGACCCAGTACTTC. This sequence encodes CASSGRRDRPRETQYF.

There are many counts of this clonotype. This chain uses TRBV4-3 with TRBJ2-2; D is unresolved. From germline, CDR1 is LGHNA and CDR2 YSLEER. Trimming pared 5 bases from V and 6 bases from J, leaving 10 bases between. The CDR3 has 13 residues. CDR3 protein: CASSAHLSGELFF. For the CDR3, the DNA is TGCGCCAGCAGCGCCCACTTATCCGGGGAGCTGTTTTTT.

The sample holds a few counts of this clonotype. The V gene is TRBV20-1, the J gene TRBJ2-6; D may match TRBD1 or TRBD2 (5 bases each). Looked up from germline, CDR1 is DFQATT and CDR2 is SNEGSKA (reference sequence). The CDR3 is 15 residues long. Trimming took off 7 bases at V and 2 bases at J, with 15 bases between the two ends. CDR3 in amino acids: CSVLLLGAGANVLTF. CDR3 coding DNA: TGCAGTGTTCTCCTTCTGGGGGCTGGGGCCAACGTCCTGACTTTC.

This clonotype was seen more than once but under ten times. This chain links TRBV3-1 with TRBJ2-1; TRBD1 agrees at 8 bases. The V segment lost 5 bases and the J segment 6 bases; nucleotides outside the gene matches: 12. Germline loops: CDR1 LGHDT, CDR2 YNNKEL (reference sequence). This CDR3 is 16 amino acids long. CDR3 sequence (DNA): TGTGCCAGCAGCGATGACCAGGGGGCAAGAGGCAATGAGCAGTTCTTC. This translates into CASSDDQGARGNEQFF.

The V gene is TRBV7-2, the J gene TRBJ2-5, with 8 bases matching TRBD1. Germline trimming cut 5 bases from V and 4 bases from J; bases unmatched to any gene: 6. Germline V gene sequence: CDR1 SGHTA, CDR2 FQGNSA. This CDR3 contains 14 residues. The CDR3 DNA reads TGTGCCAGCAGCCGCCAGGGGGCGGGAGAGACCCAGTACTTC. Encoded protein: CASSRQGAGETQYF.

J is TRBJ1-1 and V is TRBV27; D unresolved. There are 12 residues in the CDR3. V lost 4 bases and J 7 bases, leaving 10 bases between the germline ends. Germline CDR1 is MNHEY and CDR2 is SMNVEV (reference sequence). The CDR3 loop reads CASSSRWDEAFF. CDR3 bases: TGTGCCAGCAGTTCAAGGTGGGATGAAGCTTTCTTT.

In this sample, this clonotype turned up a few times. The chain links TRBV5-5 to TRBJ1-1, with 9 bases matching TRBD1. The germline V gene has CDR1 SGHKS and CDR2 YYEKEE (reference sequence). The trim removed 4 bases at V and 10 bases at J, leaving 11 bases unmatched. CDR3 size: 14 residues. CDR3 in DNA: TGTGCCAGCAGCCCACTGACAGGGGGGGATGTAGCTTTCTTT. Translated, it gives CASSPLTGGDVAFF.

This clonotype showed up many times. V and J are TRBV7-9 and TRBJ2-5; tentatively, D is TRBD1 (6 bases). CDR3 length equals 16 residues. Germline V gene lookup returns CDR1 SEHNR and CDR2 FQNEAQ (reference sequence). Trimming took 7 bases from V and 5 from J, leaving 23 bases between them. CDR3 loop: CASTPPQGFVGETQYF. The DNA of the CDR3 is TGTGCCAGCACTCCCCCCCAGGGGTTCGTAGGGGAGACCCAGTACTTC.

This clonotype was counted between two and nine times. Written as DNA, the CDR3 is TGTGCCACCGGGCGGGGGATCTCCTACGAGCAGTACTTC. It encodes CATGRGISYEQYF. The chain recombines TRBV7-9 with TRBJ2-7, with TRBD2 identical over 7 bases. Germline V gene lookup returns CDR1 SEHNR and CDR2 FQNEAQ (reference sequence). CDR3 size: 13 residues. Trimming at V came to 10 bases and at J to 0 bases, leaving 6 bases not matched to a gene.

The chain combines TRBV7-8 with TRBJ2-2; maybe TRBD1 (6 bases). The germline V gene encodes CDR1 SGHVS and CDR2 FQNEAQ. Deletions cut 5 bases from V and 5 bases from J, with 15 bases between. The CDR3 totals 15 residues. CDR3 DNA: TGTGCCAGCAGCCTATGGGACACATCTACCGGGGAGCTGTTTTTT. Its protein is CASSLWDTSTGELFF.

V is TRBV15 and J is TRBJ1-4; possible D gene TRBD1, 5 bases. Trimming stripped 3 bases from V and 8 bases from J, with 13 bases between. The CDR3 length is 14 residues. CDR1 is LNHNV, CDR2 YYDKDF, per germline (reference sequence). The CDR3 DNA sequence: TGTGCCACCAGCAGCCAAAACGGGGACGAAAAACTGTTTTTT. It translates to CATSSQNGDEKLFF.